This TCR beta chain is from a study of cytomegalovirus exposure and HLA in healthy donors. The study, taken as a whole, reports: In an earlier analysis, productive rearrangement rates for most beta V segments clustered near 87% or 30%.

For this clone: Its target is not known.

A multiplex PCR was run with 60 Vbeta primers and 13 Jbeta primers. Assay: immunoSEQ multiplex PCR; the TCRdb copy retains only in-frame clones and omits some. In the table there are hundreds of thousands of clones, around 80% of which are singletons. Trimming took 1 base from V and 8 from J, leaving 14 bases between them. CDR3 length: 14 residues. CDR1 is SEHNR, CDR2 FQNEAQ, per germline (reference sequence). V is TRBV7-9 and J is TRBJ1-2; no firm D call. Sequencing was done on a sample of PBMCs. The receptor was isolated from a man between 18 and 35 years old in good health and CMV-seronegative. The CDR3 sequence is CASSLEGRTGGYTF. The DNA of the CDR3 is TGTGCCAGCAGCTTAGAGGGCAGGACTGGCGGCTACACCTTC.